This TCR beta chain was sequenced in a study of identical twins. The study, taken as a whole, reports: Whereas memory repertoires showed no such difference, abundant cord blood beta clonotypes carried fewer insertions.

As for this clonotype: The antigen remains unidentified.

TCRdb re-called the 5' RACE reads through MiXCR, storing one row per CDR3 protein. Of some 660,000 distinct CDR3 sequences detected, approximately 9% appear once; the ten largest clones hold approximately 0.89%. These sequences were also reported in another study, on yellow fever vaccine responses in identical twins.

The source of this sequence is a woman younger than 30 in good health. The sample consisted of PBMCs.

Written as DNA, the CDR3 is TGCAGTGCCATTCCGGGGGGGAATACGCAGTATTTT. Its protein product is CSAIPGGNTQYF. The gene calls are TRBV20-1 and TRBJ2-3; 8 bases fit TRBD2. This CDR3 spans 12 amino acids. The V and J ends lost 6 bases and 7 bases, in that order; junction bases with no gene match: 6. The germline gives CDR1 DFQATT, CDR2 SNEGSKA (reference sequence).